Presented here are 15 T cell receptor beta chains from one specimen sequenced in a study of T cell responses to AZD1222 COVID-19 vaccine. Some clones are missing from TCRdb's copy, which holds only in-frame ones; the method was immunoSEQ multiplex PCR. The table records 100,000 to 150,000 clones, more than 70% of them present only once. The sequencing used peripheral blood, collected on day 0 of AZD1222 vaccination. The receptors were gathered from an adult in good health.

The chain links TRBV10-1 to TRBJ2-3; D is unresolved. V lost 3 bases to trimming and J lost 10 bases, with 14 bases between them. The germline V gene encodes CDR1 WNHNN and CDR2 SYGVQD (reference sequence). CDR3 length equals 13 residues. CDR3 bases: TGCGCCAGCAGTGACCCCTCTGGGCGTGCGCAGTATTTT. It is translated as CASSDPSGRAQYF.

This sequence joins TRBV19 and TRBJ2-3; weak D call: TRBD2 (8 bases). The germline V gene has CDR1 LNHDA and CDR2 SQIVND (reference sequence). Trimming cost V 2 bases and J 3 bases, with 36 bases left between them. The CDR3 has 23 amino acids. The CDR3 nucleotides are TGTGCCAGTAGTATACGAGGGACTAGAAAGTCACCTTTCAGGGGGTCGGGTACAGATACGCAGTATTTT. It translates to CASSIRGTRKSPFRGSGTDTQYF.

This clone was counted a few times. The V call is TRBV28, the J call TRBJ2-7, with unresolved D. The CDR3 has 16 amino acids. The germline V and J ends were trimmed by 3 bases and 0 bases, with 15 bases remaining between them. From germline, CDR1 is MDHEN and CDR2 SYDVKM. The CDR3 bases are TGTGCCAGCAGTTTGATTGGCACCCTAATCTCCTACGAGCAGTACTTC. Amino acids: CASSLIGTLISYEQYF.

The V call is TRBV6-1, the J call TRBJ2-1, with 15 bases lining up with TRBD2. V dropped 4 bases and J dropped 0; count of bases not matched to a gene: 7. The CDR3 has 19 residues. Germline loops: CDR1 MNHNS, CDR2 SASEGT. CDR3 amino acids: CASSAAGTSGGSSYNEQFF. CDR3 sequence (DNA): TGTGCCAGCAGTGCAGCCGGGACTAGCGGGGGGAGCTCCTACAATGAGCAGTTCTTC.

The DNA of the CDR3 is TGTGCCAGCAGTCCCGAGGGGGCAAATCAGCCCCAGCATTTT. Protein product: CASSPEGANQPQHF. V and J are TRBV6-4 and TRBJ1-5; TRBD1 agrees at 7 bases. The trim removed 5 bases at V and 4 bases at J, leaving 5 bases unmatched. The germline CDR1 and CDR2 sequences are MRHNA and SNTAGT. The length of the CDR3 is 14 residues.

The table lists this clone with a few counts. The gene calls are TRBV27 and TRBJ2-7, with 7 bases fitting TRBD2. V shed 3 bases, J shed 6 bases, and the junction held 11 bases outside the gene matches. CDR1 and CDR2 (germline): MNHEY, SMNVEV (reference sequence). This CDR3 spans 15 amino acids. The CDR3 loop reads CASSFMTGGVGEQYF. The DNA for the CDR3 is TGTGCCAGCAGTTTTATGACGGGAGGCGTAGGCGAGCAGTACTTC.

This chain's CDR3 is CASSYLNSGTGLETQYF. CDR3 sequence (DNA): TGTGCCAGCAGTTACCTCAATTCCGGGACAGGGTTGGAGACCCAGTACTTC. J is TRBJ2-5 and V is TRBV27; 9 positions match TRBD1. Germline V gene data show CDR1 as MNHEY and CDR2 as SMNVEV (reference sequence). With 4 bases clipped from V and 5 bases from J, the junction kept 14 bases outside the gene matches. This CDR3 is 17 amino acids long.

The V gene is TRBV4-1, the J gene TRBJ2-5; 8 bases are a match to TRBD2. Germline-derived CDR1 and CDR2 are MGHRA and YSYEKL. The V segment lost 7 bases and the J segment 5 bases; nucleotides outside the gene matches: 12. The CDR3 extends over 15 amino acids. DNA of the CDR3: TGCGCCAGCAACGCACCGGGGACTAGAAAGGAGACCCAGTACTTC. It specifies CASNAPGTRKETQYF.

V usage is TRBV7-8 and J usage is TRBJ1-2, with a weak D call TRBD1 (5 bases). The V end lost 3 bases, the J end lost 5 bases, and 19 bases lay between the germline ends. The CDR3 length is 16 residues. Germline loops: CDR1 SGHVS, CDR2 FQNEAQ. CDR3 sequence: CASSFASGFGLYGYTF. CDR3 DNA sequence: TGTGCCAGCAGCTTCGCATCAGGGTTTGGACTATATGGCTACACCTTC.

The rearrangement joins TRBV19 to TRBJ1-5, with a possible D match to TRBD1 (6 bases). The CDR3 consists of 12 residues. V gave up 6 bases and J gave up 6 bases, with 9 bases separating them. Per germline, CDR1 LNHDA and CDR2 SQIVND (reference sequence). CDR3 DNA sequence: TGTGCCAGTAGCCGGGGGCTTCAGCCCCAGCATTTT. This codes for CASSRGLQPQHF.

This chain uses TRBV7-7 with TRBJ2-5, with D hard to call. Per germline, CDR1 SSHAT and CDR2 FNYEAQ (reference sequence). The V end was cut by 0 bases, the J end by 5 bases, with 13 bases between. CDR3 size: 15 residues. This CDR3 reads CASSLAKGMGETQYF. The CDR3 DNA reads TGTGCCAGCAGCTTAGCAAAGGGCATGGGGGAGACCCAGTACTTC.

The CDR3 reads CASSYGEMNTEAFF. CDR3 nucleotides: TGTGCCAGCAGTTACGGGGAGATGAACACTGAAGCTTTCTTT. This chain links TRBV6-5 with TRBJ1-1; no reliable D call. Trimming pared 2 bases from V and 0 bases from J, leaving 7 bases between. Germline CDR1 MNHEY, CDR2 SVGAGI. The CDR3 extends over 14 amino acids.

This chain joins TRBV5-4 and TRBJ2-7; possible D gene TRBD1, 5 bases. Trimming took 2 bases from V and 3 from J, leaving 9 bases between them. The CDR3 extends over 13 amino acids. Germline CDR1 is SGHNT and CDR2 is YYREEE (reference sequence). The CDR3 region is CASSFPTDYEQYF. CDR3 coding DNA: TGTGCCAGCAGCTTCCCGACAGACTACGAGCAGTACTTC.

The chain joins TRBV2 to TRBJ1-4; TRBD1 might be the D (5 bases). Germline lookup yields CDR1 SNHLY and CDR2 FYNNEI. V was shortened by 6 bases and J by 7 bases, with 18 bases between the two germline ends. This CDR3 contains 15 residues. The CDR3 DNA is TGTGCCAGCAGCGGGACGGACGGGCATGGTGAAAAACTGTTTTTT. Translated, it gives CASSGTDGHGEKLFF.

This chain uses TRBV11-3 with TRBJ2-2; D may be TRBD1 (8 bases). Trimming cost V 5 bases and J 1 base, with 14 bases left between them. CDR1 SGHNT and CDR2 YENEEA come from the germline V gene. The CDR3 consists of 16 residues. CDR3 bases: TGTGCCAGCAGCAAAGCGGGACAGGAGAACACCGGGGAGCTGTTTTTT. It translates to CASSKAGQENTGELFF.